The T cell receptor beta chain under discussion was sequenced for a study of identical twins. TCRdb recomputed calls from the 5' RACE reads with MiXCR, one row per CDR3 protein. The data hold around 510,000 distinct CDR3 sequences, with roughly an eighth observed a single time. Concerning this clonotype: Antigen specificity is unknown.

V lost 0 bases and J lost 5, with 15 bases in between. Germline CDR1 and CDR2: SGHRS and YFSETQ. CDR3 length: 15 residues. Study-wide findings and caveats: Models underestimated out-of-frame TCR alpha sharing in monozygotic twins. Whereas memory repertoires showed no such difference, abundant cord blood beta clonotypes carried fewer insertions. Where beta out-of-frame sequences were concerned, excess twin sharing was weaker.

These data were likewise used in another study, on yellow fever vaccine responses in identical twins.

This receptor was obtained from a woman aged 18-29 years in good health. Sample: CD4+ T cells sorted from blood. This sequence joins TRBV5-1 and TRBJ2-7; TRBD1 might be the D (5 bases). The CDR3 is CASSLAAGIINEQYF. CDR3 DNA sequence: TGCGCCAGCAGCTTGGCCGCAGGGATTATCAACGAGCAGTACTTC.